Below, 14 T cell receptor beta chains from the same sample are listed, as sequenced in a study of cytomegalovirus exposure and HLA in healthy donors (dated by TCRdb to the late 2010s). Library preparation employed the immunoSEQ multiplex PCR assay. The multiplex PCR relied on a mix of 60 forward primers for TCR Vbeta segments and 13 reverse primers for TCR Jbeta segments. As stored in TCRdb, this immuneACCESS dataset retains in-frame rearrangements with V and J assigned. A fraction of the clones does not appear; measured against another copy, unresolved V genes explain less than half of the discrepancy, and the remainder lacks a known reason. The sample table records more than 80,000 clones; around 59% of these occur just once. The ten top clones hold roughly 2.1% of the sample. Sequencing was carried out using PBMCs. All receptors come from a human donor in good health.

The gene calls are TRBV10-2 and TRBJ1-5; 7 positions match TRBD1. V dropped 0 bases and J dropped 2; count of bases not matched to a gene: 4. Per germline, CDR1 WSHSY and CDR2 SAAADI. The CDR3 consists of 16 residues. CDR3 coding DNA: TGCGCCAGCAGTGAGTCAAGGGGGCACGGCAATCAGCCCCAGCATTTT. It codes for CASSESRGHGNQPQHF.

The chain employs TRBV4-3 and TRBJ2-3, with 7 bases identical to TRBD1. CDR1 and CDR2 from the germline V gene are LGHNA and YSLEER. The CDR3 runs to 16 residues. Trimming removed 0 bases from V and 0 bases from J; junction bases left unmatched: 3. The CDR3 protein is CASSQDRGPSTDTQYF. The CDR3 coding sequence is TGCGCCAGCAGCCAAGATAGGGGGCCTAGCACAGATACGCAGTATTTT.

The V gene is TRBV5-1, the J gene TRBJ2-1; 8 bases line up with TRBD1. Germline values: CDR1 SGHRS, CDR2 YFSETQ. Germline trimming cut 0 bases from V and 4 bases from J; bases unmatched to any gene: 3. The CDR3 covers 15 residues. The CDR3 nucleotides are TGCGCCAGCAGCTTGGGACAGGGGACATACAATGAGCAGTTCTTC. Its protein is CASSLGQGTYNEQFF.

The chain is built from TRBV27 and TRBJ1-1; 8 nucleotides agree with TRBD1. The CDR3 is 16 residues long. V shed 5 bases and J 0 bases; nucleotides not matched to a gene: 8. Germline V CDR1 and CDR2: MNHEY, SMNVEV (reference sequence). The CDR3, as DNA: TGTGCCAGCAGTCCTACCTGGACAGGGATGAACACTGAAGCTTTCTTT. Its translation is CASSPTWTGMNTEAFF.

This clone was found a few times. CDR3 residues: CASSQVGQGGGYTF. The CDR3 nucleotides read TGCGCCAGCAGCCAAGTGGGACAGGGCGGAGGCTACACCTTC. The V and J genes are TRBV4-1 and TRBJ1-2; 9 nucleotides agree with TRBD1. Looked up from germline, CDR1 is MGHRA and CDR2 is YSYEKL. This CDR3 contains 14 residues. Trimming took 1 base from V and 8 from J; bases not matched to a gene: 5.

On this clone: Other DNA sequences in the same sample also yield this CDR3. CDR3 in amino acids: CASSGQANTEAFF. In DNA form, the CDR3 reads TGTGCCAGCTCCGGACAGGCGAACACTGAAGCTTTCTTT. This chain links TRBV18 with TRBJ1-1; 7 bases are shared with TRBD1. Unmatched junction bases numbered 2, after V lost 6 bases and J lost 1 base. CDR1 and CDR2 from the germline V gene are KGHSH and LQKENI. The CDR3 totals 13 residues.

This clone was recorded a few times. DNA of the CDR3: TGCAGCGTTGAATCTGCAGGGGGCTACGAGCAGTACTTC. It is translated as CSVESAGGYEQYF. The chain has TRBV29-1 and TRBJ2-7, with 7 nucleotides matching TRBD1. There are 13 residues in the CDR3. J gave up 3 bases and V 2 bases, and 4 bases lay outside the gene matches. The germline V gene has CDR1 SQVTM and CDR2 ANQGSEA.

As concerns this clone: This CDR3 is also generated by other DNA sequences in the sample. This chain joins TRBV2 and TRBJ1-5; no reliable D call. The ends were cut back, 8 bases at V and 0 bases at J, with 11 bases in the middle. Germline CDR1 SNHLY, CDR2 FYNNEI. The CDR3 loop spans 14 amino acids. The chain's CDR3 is CASSRQVSNQPQHF. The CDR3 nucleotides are TGTGCCAGCTCCCGTCAGGTTAGCAATCAGCCCCAGCATTTT.

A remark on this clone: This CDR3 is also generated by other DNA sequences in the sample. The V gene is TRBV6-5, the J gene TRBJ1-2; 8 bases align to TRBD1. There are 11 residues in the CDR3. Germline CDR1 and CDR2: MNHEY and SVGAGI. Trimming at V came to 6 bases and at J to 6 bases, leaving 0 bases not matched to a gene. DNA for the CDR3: TGTGCCAGCAGGACAGGGGATGGCTACACCTTC. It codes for CASRTGDGYTF.

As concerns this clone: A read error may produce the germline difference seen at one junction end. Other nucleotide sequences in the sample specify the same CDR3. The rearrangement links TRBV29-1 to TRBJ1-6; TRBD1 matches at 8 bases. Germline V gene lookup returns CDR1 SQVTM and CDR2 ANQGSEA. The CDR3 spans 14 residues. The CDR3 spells CSARWGTGNSPLHF. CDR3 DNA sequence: TGCAGCGCCCGATGGGGGACAGGCAATTCCCCCCTCCACTTT.

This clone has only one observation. CDR3 protein: CATSSGQGVVADTQYF. CDR3 nucleotide sequence: TGTGCCACCAGCAGCGGACAGGGGGTTGTAGCAGATACGCAGTATTTT. The V call is TRBV15, the J call TRBJ2-3, with TRBD1 matching 10 bases. The CDR3 is 16 residues long. Per the germline V gene, CDR1 is LNHNV and CDR2 is YYDKDF (reference sequence). J lost 4 bases, V lost 3 bases, and 7 bases had no gene match.

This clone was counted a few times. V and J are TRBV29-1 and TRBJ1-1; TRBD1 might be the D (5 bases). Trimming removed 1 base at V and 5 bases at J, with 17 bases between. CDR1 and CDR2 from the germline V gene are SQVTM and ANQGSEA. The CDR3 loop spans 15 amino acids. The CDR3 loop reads CSVEGSGTGGTEAFF. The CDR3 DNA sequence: TGCAGCGTTGAAGGTTCCGGGACGGGAGGGACTGAAGCTTTCTTT.

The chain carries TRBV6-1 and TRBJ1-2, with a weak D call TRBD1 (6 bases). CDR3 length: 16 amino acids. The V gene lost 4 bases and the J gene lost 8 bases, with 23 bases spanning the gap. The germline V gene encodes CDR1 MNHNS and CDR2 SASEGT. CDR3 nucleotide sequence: TGTGCCAGCAGTGTCGTGTATGGATTTGAGAGGGGGGGCTACACCTTC. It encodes CASSVVYGFERGGYTF.

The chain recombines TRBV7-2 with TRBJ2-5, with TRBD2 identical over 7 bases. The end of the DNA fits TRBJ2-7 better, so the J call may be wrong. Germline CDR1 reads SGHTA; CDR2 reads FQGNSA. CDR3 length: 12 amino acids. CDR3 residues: CASSRGGYEQYF. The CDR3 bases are TGTGCCAGCAGCCGCGGGGGCTACGAGCAGTACTTC.